The 13 T cell receptor beta chains below were found in one sample sequenced in a study of beta chain features in type 1 diabetes. TCRB transcripts that were expressed got sequenced, as all of the isolated RNA had been reverse transcribed. Libraries were prepared by immunoSEQ multiplex PCR; TCRdb keeps only in-frame clonotypes and omits some of them. The sample contains 620,000 or so clones, roughly 16% of which appear only once. Specimen: naive CD4+ T cells from blood. The receptors were sampled from a man between 18 and 29 years old in good health.

The genes are TRBV7-9 and TRBJ1-5; D is uncertain. Germline CDR1 reads SEHNR; CDR2 reads FQNEAQ (reference sequence). V was trimmed by 4 bases and J by 11 bases, leaving 12 bases between them. This CDR3 is 12 amino acids long. The DNA for the CDR3 is TGTGCCAGCAGCTCGGGGTCGCAGACCCAGCATTTT. It codes for CASSSGSQTQHF.

This clone was counted a few times. The V and J genes are TRBV9 and TRBJ2-7; TRBD1 matches at 9 bases. The junction had 9 bases not matched to a gene; V was cut back by 0 bases and J by 5 bases. CDR3 length: 16 residues. The V gene's germline CDR1 is SGDLS and CDR2 YYNGEE. The CDR3 nucleotides are TGTGCCAGCAGCGTAGTCCCCGGGACAGGGACGCACGAGCAGTACTTC. Its protein product is CASSVVPGTGTHEQYF. The whole variable domain, remainder taken from reference TRBV9 and TRBJ2-7, is DSGVTQTPKHLITATGQRVTLRCSPRSGDLSVYWYQQSLDQGLQFLIQYYNGEERAKGNILERFSAQQFPDLHSELNLSSLELGDSALYFCASSVVPGTGTHEQYFGPGTRLTVT.

The sample holds a few counts of this clone. This chain links TRBV5-1 with TRBJ2-1, with 11 bases matching TRBD1. V lost 1 base, J lost 8 bases, and 8 bases stayed unmatched. Germline CDR1 and CDR2: SGHRS and YFSETQ. This CDR3 region has 16 residues. The chain's CDR3 is CASSLNGQGAEDEQFF. In DNA form, the CDR3 reads TGCGCCAGCAGCTTGAATGGACAGGGGGCAGAGGATGAGCAGTTCTTC.

This chain connects TRBV28 to TRBJ1-2; D is ambiguous. Deletions cut 6 bases from V and 8 bases from J, with 16 bases between. The CDR3 extends over 13 amino acids. Germline V CDR1 and CDR2: MDHEN, SYDVKM. CDR3 amino acids: CASSLDVTGGYTF. The CDR3 coding sequence is TGTGCCAGCAGCTTAGACGTAACGGGAGGCTACACCTTC.

This clone was detected only a few times. The V and J genes are TRBV10-3 and TRBJ2-5; tentative D call: TRBD1 (5 bases). Germline CDR1 is ENHRY and CDR2 is SYGVKD. Trimming took off 8 bases at V and 5 bases at J, with 15 bases between the two ends. The CDR3 length is 13 residues. The CDR3 loop is CAIWSGLGETQYF. For the CDR3, the DNA is TGTGCCATCTGGTCAGGGCTTGGGGAGACCCAGTACTTC.

The CDR3 loop is CASSLGLVSYNEQFF. For the CDR3, the DNA is TGTGCCAGCAGCTTAGGACTAGTCTCCTACAATGAGCAGTTCTTC. The chain recombines TRBV7-2 with TRBJ2-1; possibly TRBD2 for D (6 bases). CDR1 is SGHTA, CDR2 FQGNSA, per germline. V was shortened by 1 base and J by 0 bases, with 7 bases between the two germline ends. The CDR3 length is 15 residues.

The chain carries TRBV25-1 and TRBJ2-7; 8 nucleotides agree with TRBD2. CDR3 length: 16 amino acids. V lost 1 base, J lost 0 bases, and 5 bases stayed unmatched. CDR1 MGHDK and CDR2 SYGVNS come from the germline V gene. CDR3 region: CASSESSGTSSYEQYF. The DNA for the CDR3 is TGTGCCAGCAGTGAATCGAGTGGGACTAGCTCCTACGAGCAGTACTTC.

This clone was found a few times. J is TRBJ2-5 and V is TRBV28; 7 nucleotides match TRBD1. The germline V gene encodes CDR1 MDHEN and CDR2 SYDVKM. The CDR3 has 15 residues. The ends lost 3 bases at V and 1 base at J; junction bases unmatched: 5. The CDR3 protein is CASSLPGQSQETQYF. The CDR3 bases are TGTGCCAGCAGTTTGCCGGGACAGAGCCAAGAGACCCAGTACTTC.

The chain is built from TRBV7-2 and TRBJ2-5; D remains ambiguous. With 0 bases removed from V and 2 bases from J, the gap between germline ends came to 10 bases. This CDR3 has 15 residues. The V gene's germline CDR1 is SGHTA and CDR2 FQGNSA. The CDR3 DNA reads TGTGCCAGCAGCTTAGCGAGGAAGAGACAAGAGACCCAGTACTTC. It encodes CASSLARKRQETQYF.

The chain has TRBV10-3 and TRBJ2-4, with D tentatively TRBD2 (5 bases). CDR3 length: 13 amino acids. CDR1 and CDR2 (germline): ENHRY, SYGVKD. V gave up 3 bases and J gave up 5 bases, with 8 bases separating them. The CDR3, as DNA: TGTGCCATCAGTGACGGGGTCCAAAACATTCAGTACTTC. It codes for CAISDGVQNIQYF.

The chain joins TRBV13 to TRBJ2-5; no clear D. Germline CDR1 reads PRHDT; CDR2 reads FYEKMQ (reference sequence). Trimming stripped 3 bases from V and 2 bases from J, with 16 bases between. The CDR3 has 16 amino acids. In DNA, the CDR3 is TGTGCCAGCAGCTTCGTGCCCGACTGGGGACAAGAGACCCAGTACTTC. Protein product: CASSFVPDWGQETQYF.

The CDR3 DNA is TGTGCCAGCAGGACGCGAGTAGGGGCATCCAGCACAGATACGCAGTATTTT. Residues: CASRTRVGASSTDTQYF. The gene calls are TRBV2 and TRBJ2-3; D possibly corresponds to TRBD1 (5 bases). Germline-derived CDR1 and CDR2 are SNHLY and FYNNEI. The CDR3 contains 17 residues. The V gene lost 6 bases and the J gene lost 0 bases, with 19 bases spanning the gap.

On this clone itself: This CDR3 is also generated by other DNA sequences in the sample. The chain recombines TRBV9 with TRBJ2-7, with D maybe TRBD1 (6 bases). V was clipped by 5 bases and J by 5 bases, with 14 bases between them. This CDR3 has 13 residues. Germline lookup yields CDR1 SGDLS and CDR2 YYNGEE. This CDR3 is CASSIQGHHEQYF. In nucleotides, the CDR3 is TGTGCCAGCAGTATACAGGGTCATCACGAGCAGTACTTC. Together with reference TRBV9 and TRBJ2-7, the CDR3 gives the full variable domain: DSGVTQTPKHLITATGQRVTLRCSPRSGDLSVYWYQQSLDQGLQFLIQYYNGEERAKGNILERFSAQQFPDLHSELNLSSLELGDSALYFCASSIQGHHEQYFGPGTRLTVT.